This T cell receptor (beta chain) was retrieved from a study of metastatic and nonmetastatic thyroid tumors. Study context: Across peripheral blood and tumor or nodule tissue samples taken from malignant and benign thyroid patients, the repertoires were compared with one another.

Thyroid surgery was preceded by no treatment in any patient. Methods used by the authors: Researchers built a distant-metastasis classifier for papillary thyroid cancer that drew on CDR3 differences across clinicopathological groups. MiXCR reprocessed the PCR reads for TCRdb. The authors' filters were not applied to this entry. The sample holds about 22,000 clones, about 15% seen once. This clone was seen ten or more times. CDR1 SNHLY and CDR2 FYNNEI come from the germline V gene. This CDR3 is built from 15 residues. With V trimmed by 6 bases and J by 4 bases, 7 bases remained unmatched. The specimen was tumor tissue. The gene calls are TRBV2 and TRBJ1-5, with 9 bases fitting TRBD1. The receptor was derived from a female donor with papillary thyroid cancer or a benign thyroid nodule (not recorded which). Some clones in this sample may be carry-over from other donors' samples. CDR3 in DNA: TGTGCCAGCAGGGCGTTACAGGGGGCAAATCAGCCCCAGCATTTT. It yields the protein CASRALQGANQPQHF.